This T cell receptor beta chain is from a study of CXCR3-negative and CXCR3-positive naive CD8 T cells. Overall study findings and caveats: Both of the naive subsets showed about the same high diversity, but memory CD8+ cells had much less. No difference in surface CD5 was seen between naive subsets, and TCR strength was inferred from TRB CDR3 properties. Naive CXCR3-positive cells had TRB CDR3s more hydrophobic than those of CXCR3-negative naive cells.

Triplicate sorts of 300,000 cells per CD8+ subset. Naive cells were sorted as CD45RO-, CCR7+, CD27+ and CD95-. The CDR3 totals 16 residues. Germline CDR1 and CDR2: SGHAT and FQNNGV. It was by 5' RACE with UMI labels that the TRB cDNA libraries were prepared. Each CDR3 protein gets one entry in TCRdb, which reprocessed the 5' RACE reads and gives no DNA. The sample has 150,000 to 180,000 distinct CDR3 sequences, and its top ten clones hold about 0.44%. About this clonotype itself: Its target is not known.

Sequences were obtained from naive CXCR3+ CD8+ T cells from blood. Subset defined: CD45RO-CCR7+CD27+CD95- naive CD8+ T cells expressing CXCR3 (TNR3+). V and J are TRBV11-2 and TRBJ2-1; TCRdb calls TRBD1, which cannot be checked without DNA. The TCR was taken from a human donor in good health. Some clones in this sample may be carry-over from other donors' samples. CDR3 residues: CASSLLRGVSYNEQFF.